This TCR beta chain was profiled in a study of shared clonotypes between healthy human individuals. Study-wide results and limits: The donor pool, a small one, limited the genetic and exposure-history diversity represented.

Measured with immunoSEQ multiplex PCR; TCRdb has only the in-frame clones, and not every one. Of about 1 million clones in the sample, around 76% were seen once. Comment on this clone: Its specificity is not known.

The TCR sequence derives from a man aged 18 to 29 in good health. Sample: memory CD4+ T cells sorted from blood. Subset noted: CD45RA-negative fraction.

The CDR3, as DNA: TGTGCCAGCAAGGTAGACTCCTACAATGAGCAGTTCTTC. Its translation: CASKVDSYNEQFF. The V and J genes are TRBV6-1 and TRBJ2-1, with D unresolved. Germline-derived CDR1 and CDR2 are MNHNS and SASEGT. The CDR3 sequence is 13 residues long. Trimming stripped 7 bases from V and 0 bases from J, with 7 bases between.